This passage covers 11 T cell receptor beta chains from one sample sequenced in a study of monozygotic twins with inflammatory bowel disease. TCRdb processed the 5' RACE reads again and assigns one entry to each CDR3 protein, with no DNA. Across a few hundred thousand distinct CDR3 sequences, the top ten clones capture about 2.5% of the sample. The material sequenced was blood. These receptors were taken from a human donor with ulcerative colitis or Crohn's disease, or a healthy co-twin of an affected twin (not recorded which).

The rearrangement links TRBV3-1 to TRBJ2-2. The CDR3 runs 14 residues. Germline V gene data show CDR1 as LGHDT and CDR2 as YNNKEL (reference sequence). CDR3 loop: CASSQLADTGELFF.

The CDR3 loop is CASSLSLALSTDTQYF. V gene TRBV12-3 or TRBV12-4 combines with J gene TRBJ2-3; TCRdb designates TRBD2, a call that cannot be tested without DNA. The CDR3 is 16 amino acids.

The chain recombines TRBV6-6 with TRBJ1-3; the TCRdb call, TRBD1, lacks DNA for checking. CDR1 is MNHNY and CDR2 is SVGAGI in the germline V gene (reference sequence). The CDR3 extends over 11 amino acids. The CDR3 is CASKTQGAENF.

The chain recombines TRBV30 with TRBJ2-7. The CDR3 spans 12 residues. The germline V gene encodes CDR1 GTSNPN and CDR2 SVGIG (reference sequence). CDR3 sequence reads: CAWSVLGDEQYF.

This sequence joins TRBV7-6 and TRBJ2-4; TCRdb selects TRBD1, and the lack of DNA leaves this call unchecked. Per germline, CDR1 SGHVS and CDR2 FNYEAQ. The CDR3 is made up of 16 amino acids. CDR3 protein: CASSPWEGTGGDMQYF.

This rearrangement joins TRBV19 to TRBJ2-1; TCRdb calls TRBD1, which cannot be checked without DNA. Germline lookup yields CDR1 LNHDA and CDR2 SQIVND (reference sequence). The CDR3 has 15 residues. CDR3 loop: CASSMGTGAFDEQFF.

The chain has TRBV5-1 and TRBJ2-7; the D call from TCRdb, TRBD1, cannot be confirmed without DNA. The germline gives CDR1 SGHRS, CDR2 YFSETQ. This CDR3 is built from 14 residues. The CDR3 spells CASSSIGQSYEQYF.

V and J are TRBV20-1 and TRBJ2-1; TCRdb designates TRBD1, a call that cannot be tested without DNA. Germline CDR1 is DFQATT and CDR2 is SNEGSKA (reference sequence). This CDR3 contains 17 residues. The CDR3 protein is CSASPDTTHLGYNEQFF.

The V and J genes are TRBV6-1 and TRBJ2-1; TCRdb returns TRBD1, unconfirmable since there is no DNA. Per germline, CDR1 MNHNS and CDR2 SASEGT. CDR3 length: 14 residues. The CDR3 is CASSKTGGYNEQFF.

The chain has TRBV5-1 and TRBJ2-3; the TRBD1 assignment by TCRdb is unverifiable without DNA. In germline, CDR1 is SGHRS, CDR2 YFSETQ. The CDR3 contains 15 residues. The CDR3 sequence: CASSLRGDGTDTQYF.

This chain links TRBV12-3 or TRBV12-4 with TRBJ2-7; TCRdb's D call, TRBD1, is unchecked because there is no DNA. The CDR3 is 14 residues long. CDR3 protein: CASSFTGTRNEQYF.